This TCR beta chain appears in the sequencing data of a study of beta chain features in type 1 diabetes. The study, taken as a whole, reports: The study found moderately but significantly shorter TCRB CDR3s in all four CD4+ subsets of Type 1 diabetes patients. The study left unresolved whether HLA type influences TCRB rearrangement. Possibly, sequencing cDNA over-represented cells that had high TCR expression levels.

In total, each donor contributed a single heparinised blood draw that averaged roughly 100 mL. All of the sorted populations showed purity greater than 95%. CDR3 size: 19 residues. With 5 bases clipped from V and 1 base from J, the junction kept 12 bases outside the gene matches. Germline V lookup: CDR1 SGHTA, CDR2 FQGNSA. Expressed TCRB transcripts were sequenced after all isolated RNA was converted to cDNA. The table came from immunoSEQ multiplex PCR; TCRdb's copy has only in-frame clones and leaves some out. Found here are around 710,000 clones, 9.5% to 15% of them singletons; the top ten hold around 0.12%. With respect to this clone: What it binds is unknown.

Sequenced sample: naive CD4+ T cells from blood. The source is a young man with type 1 diabetes. The rearrangement links TRBV7-2 to TRBJ2-6; 9 bases align to TRBD1. CDR3 region: CASSTPTGGAYSGANVLTF. The CDR3 region has the DNA TGTGCCAGCAGCACCCCAACAGGGGGCGCTTATTCTGGGGCCAACGTCCTGACTTTC.